This TCR beta chain was observed in a study of spatial heterogeneity in lung cancer. The overall study: In the raw reads, each unique TCR and UMI combination was present more than ten times on average.

Trimming took off 2 bases at V and 2 bases at J, with 9 bases between the two ends. CDR3 length equals 14 residues. The germline CDR1 and CDR2 sequences are SGHRS and YFSETQ. Stated time point: sample taken at primary tumor resection. This clonotype was seen many times. Its target is not known. The study's findings and limits: Among blood samples, ubiquitous expanded tumor TCRs appeared more at resection than at follow-up.

One entry per CDR3 protein, called by TCRdb with MiXCR from the 5' RACE reads. Among 40,000 to 45,000 distinct CDR3 sequences listed, about an eighth were seen once. This clonotype originated in a male donor with early-stage non-small cell lung cancer. The genes are TRBV5-1 and TRBJ2-3; TRBD1 might be the D (6 bases). The sample was PBMCs, taken at surgery. The CDR3 sequence is CASSFNRDTDTQYF. The CDR3 region has the DNA TGCGCCAGCAGCTTCAACAGGGACACAGATACGCAGTATTTT.